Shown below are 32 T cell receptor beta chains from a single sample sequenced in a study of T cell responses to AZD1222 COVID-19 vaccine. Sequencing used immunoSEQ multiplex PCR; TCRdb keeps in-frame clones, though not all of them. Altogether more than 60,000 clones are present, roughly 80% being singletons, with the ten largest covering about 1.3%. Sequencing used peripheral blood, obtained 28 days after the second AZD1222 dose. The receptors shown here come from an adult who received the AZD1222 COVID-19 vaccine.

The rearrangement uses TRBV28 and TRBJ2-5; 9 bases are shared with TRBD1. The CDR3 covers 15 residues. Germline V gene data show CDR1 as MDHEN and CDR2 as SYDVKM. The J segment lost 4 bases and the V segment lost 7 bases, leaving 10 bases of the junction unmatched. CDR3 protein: CASTSPGQGGETQYF. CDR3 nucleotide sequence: TGTGCCAGCACTAGTCCGGGACAGGGAGGAGAGACCCAGTACTTC.

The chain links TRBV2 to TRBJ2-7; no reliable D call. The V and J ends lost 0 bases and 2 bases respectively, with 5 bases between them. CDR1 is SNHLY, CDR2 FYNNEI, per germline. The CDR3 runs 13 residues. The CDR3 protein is CASSEATAYEQYF. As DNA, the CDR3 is TGTGCCAGCAGTGAAGCAACAGCCTACGAGCAGTACTTC.

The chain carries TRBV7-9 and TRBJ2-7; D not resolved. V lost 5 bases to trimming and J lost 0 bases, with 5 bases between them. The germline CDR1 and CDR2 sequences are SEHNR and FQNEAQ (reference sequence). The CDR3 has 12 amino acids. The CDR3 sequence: CASSPVSYEQYF. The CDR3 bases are TGTGCCAGCAGCCCTGTCTCCTACGAGCAGTACTTC.

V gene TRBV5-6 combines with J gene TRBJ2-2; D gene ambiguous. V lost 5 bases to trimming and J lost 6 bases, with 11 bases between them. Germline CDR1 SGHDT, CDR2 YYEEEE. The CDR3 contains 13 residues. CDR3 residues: CASSWTRAGELFF. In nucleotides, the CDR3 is TGTGCCAGCAGTTGGACCAGAGCCGGGGAGCTGTTTTTT.

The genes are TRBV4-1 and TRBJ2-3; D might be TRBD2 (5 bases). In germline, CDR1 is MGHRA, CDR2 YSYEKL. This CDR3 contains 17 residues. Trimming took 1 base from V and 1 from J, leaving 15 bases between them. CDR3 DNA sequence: TGCGCCAGCAGCCAAGGGCCGGTGGAGAGGGGCACAGATACGCAGTATTTT. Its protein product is CASSQGPVERGTDTQYF.

The CDR3: CASAGTGLSSGNTIYF. The DNA for the CDR3 is TGTGCCAGTGCTGGGACAGGGCTCTCCTCTGGAAACACCATATATTTT. The chain is built from TRBV19 and TRBJ1-3; TRBD1 matches at 9 bases. V lost 8 bases and J lost 0; bases outside the gene matches: 8. Germline V gene lookup returns CDR1 LNHDA and CDR2 SQIVND (reference sequence). This CDR3 has 16 amino acids.

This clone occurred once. This chain's CDR3 is CASSYSKDQTSYEQYF. The CDR3 DNA sequence: TGTGCCAGCAGTTACTCGAAGGACCAAACCTCCTACGAGCAGTACTTC. The chain combines TRBV6-7 with TRBJ2-7; D gene ambiguous. TRBV6-7 is an open reading frame whose function is uncertain. The CDR3 is made up of 16 amino acids. Trimming left V 0 bases short and J 0 bases short, with 12 bases between.

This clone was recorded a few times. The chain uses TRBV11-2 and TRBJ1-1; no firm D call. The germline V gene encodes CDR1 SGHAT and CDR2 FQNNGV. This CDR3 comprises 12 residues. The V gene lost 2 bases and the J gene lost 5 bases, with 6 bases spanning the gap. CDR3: CASSLLGTEAFF. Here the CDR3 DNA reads TGTGCCAGCAGCTTATTAGGGACTGAAGCTTTCTTT.

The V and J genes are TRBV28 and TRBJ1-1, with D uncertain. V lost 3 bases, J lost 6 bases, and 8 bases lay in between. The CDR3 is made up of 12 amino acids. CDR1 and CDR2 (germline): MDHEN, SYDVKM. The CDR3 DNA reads TGTGCCAGCAGTTTGATGGGTTCTGAAGCTTTCTTT. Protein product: CASSLMGSEAFF.

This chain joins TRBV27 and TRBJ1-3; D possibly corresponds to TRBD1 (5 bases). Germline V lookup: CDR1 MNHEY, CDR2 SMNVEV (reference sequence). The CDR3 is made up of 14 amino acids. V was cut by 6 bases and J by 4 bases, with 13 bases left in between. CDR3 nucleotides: TGTGCCAGCAGACCAGGGCAGGGAGGAAACACCATATATTTT. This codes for CASRPGQGGNTIYF.

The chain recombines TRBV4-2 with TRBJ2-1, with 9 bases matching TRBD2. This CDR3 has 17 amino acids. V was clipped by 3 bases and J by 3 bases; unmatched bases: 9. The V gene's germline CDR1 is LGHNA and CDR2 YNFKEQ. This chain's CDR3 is CASSQGFSGRGYNEQFF. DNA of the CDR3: TGTGCCAGCAGCCAGGGATTTAGCGGGAGAGGCTACAATGAGCAGTTCTTC.

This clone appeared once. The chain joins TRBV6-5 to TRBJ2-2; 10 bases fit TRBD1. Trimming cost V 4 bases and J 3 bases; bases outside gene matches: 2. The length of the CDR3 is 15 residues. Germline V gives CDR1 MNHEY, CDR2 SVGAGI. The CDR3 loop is CASSWTGGHTGELFF. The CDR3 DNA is TGTGCCAGCAGTTGGACAGGGGGACACACCGGGGAGCTGTTTTTT.

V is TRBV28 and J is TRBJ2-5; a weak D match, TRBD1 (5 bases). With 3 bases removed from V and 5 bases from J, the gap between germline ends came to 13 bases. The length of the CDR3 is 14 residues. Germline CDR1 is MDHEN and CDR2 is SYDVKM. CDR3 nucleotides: TGTGCCAGCAGTTTTGGGGCCGCGGTGGAGACCCAGTACTTC. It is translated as CASSFGAAVETQYF.

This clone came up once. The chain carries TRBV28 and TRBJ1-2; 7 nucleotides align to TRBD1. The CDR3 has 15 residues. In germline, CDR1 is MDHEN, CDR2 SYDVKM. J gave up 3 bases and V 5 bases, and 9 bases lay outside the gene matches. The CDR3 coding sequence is TGTGCCAGCAGTCAAACCGACAGGGCGCACTATGGCTACACCTTC. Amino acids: CASSQTDRAHYGYTF.

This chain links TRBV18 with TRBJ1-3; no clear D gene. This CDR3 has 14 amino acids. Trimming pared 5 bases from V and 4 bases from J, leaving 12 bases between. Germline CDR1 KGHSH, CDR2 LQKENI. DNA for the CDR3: TGTGCCAGCTCAACACAAAGTATCGGAAACACCATATATTTT. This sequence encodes CASSTQSIGNTIYF.

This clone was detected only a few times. CDR3: CASSLDTGPREQYF. The DNA of the CDR3 is TGTGCCAGCAGCTTAGATACAGGACCTAGGGAGCAGTACTTC. The rearrangement links TRBV7-2 to TRBJ2-7, with a possible D match to TRBD1 (5 bases). Trimming removed 1 base at V and 7 bases at J, with 14 bases between. This CDR3 region has 14 residues. Germline V CDR1 and CDR2: SGHTA, FQGNSA.

The CDR3 nucleotides read TGTGCCAGCACGGAAGGTATGGGCAATCAGCCCCAGCATTTT. Its translation: CASTEGMGNQPQHF. The chain uses TRBV7-8 and TRBJ1-5; D is undetermined. V was shortened by 7 bases and J by 2 bases, with 12 bases between the two germline ends. The CDR3 runs to 14 residues. The germline V gene encodes CDR1 SGHVS and CDR2 FQNEAQ.

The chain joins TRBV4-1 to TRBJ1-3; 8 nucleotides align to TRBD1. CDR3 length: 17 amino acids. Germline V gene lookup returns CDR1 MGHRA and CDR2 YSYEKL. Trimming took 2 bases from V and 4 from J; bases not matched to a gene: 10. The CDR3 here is CASSQRLGQGGGNTIYF. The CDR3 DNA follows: TGCGCCAGCAGCCAACGTCTAGGACAGGGTGGCGGAAACACCATATATTTT.

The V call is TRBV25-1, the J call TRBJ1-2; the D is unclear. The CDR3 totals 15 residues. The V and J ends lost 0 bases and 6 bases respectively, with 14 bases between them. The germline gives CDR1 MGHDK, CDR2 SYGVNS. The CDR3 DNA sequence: TGTGCCAGCAGTGAATATGAAGGGCCAGAGGATGGCTACACCTTC. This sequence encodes CASSEYEGPEDGYTF.

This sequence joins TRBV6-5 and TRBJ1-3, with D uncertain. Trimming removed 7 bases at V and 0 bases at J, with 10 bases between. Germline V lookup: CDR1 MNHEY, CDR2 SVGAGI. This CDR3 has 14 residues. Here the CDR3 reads CASKIENSGNTIYF. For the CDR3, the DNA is TGTGCCAGCAAGATAGAAAACTCTGGAAACACCATATATTTT.

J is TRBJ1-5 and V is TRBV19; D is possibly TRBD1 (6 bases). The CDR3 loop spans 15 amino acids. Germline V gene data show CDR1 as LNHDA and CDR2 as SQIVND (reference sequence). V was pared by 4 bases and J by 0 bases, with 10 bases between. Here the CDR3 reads CASSKTGYSNQPQHF. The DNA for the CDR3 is TGTGCCAGTAGTAAAACAGGGTATAGCAATCAGCCCCAGCATTTT.

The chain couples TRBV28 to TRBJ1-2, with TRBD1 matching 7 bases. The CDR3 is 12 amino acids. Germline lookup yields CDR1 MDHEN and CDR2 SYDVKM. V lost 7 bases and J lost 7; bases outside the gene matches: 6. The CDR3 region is CASNEGAGGYTF. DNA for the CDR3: TGTGCCAGCAATGAGGGGGCGGGTGGCTACACCTTC.

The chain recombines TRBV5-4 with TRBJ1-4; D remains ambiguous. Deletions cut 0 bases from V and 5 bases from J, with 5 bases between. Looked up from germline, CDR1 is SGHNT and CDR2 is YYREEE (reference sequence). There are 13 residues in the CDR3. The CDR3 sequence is CASSLAVNEKLFF. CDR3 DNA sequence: TGTGCCAGCAGCTTGGCCGTGAATGAAAAACTGTTTTTT.

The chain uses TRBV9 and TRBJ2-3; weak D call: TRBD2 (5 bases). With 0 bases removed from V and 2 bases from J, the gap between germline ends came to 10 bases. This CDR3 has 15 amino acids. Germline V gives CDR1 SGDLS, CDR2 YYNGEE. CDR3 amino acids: CASSVEWTLTDTQYF. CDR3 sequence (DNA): TGTGCCAGCAGCGTAGAGTGGACTCTCACAGATACGCAGTATTTT.

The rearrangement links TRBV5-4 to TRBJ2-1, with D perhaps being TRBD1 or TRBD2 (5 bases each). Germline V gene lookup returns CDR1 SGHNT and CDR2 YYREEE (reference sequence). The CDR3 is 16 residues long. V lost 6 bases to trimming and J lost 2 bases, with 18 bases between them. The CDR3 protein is CASKSVRDGPYNEQFF. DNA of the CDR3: TGTGCCAGCAAAAGTGTACGGGACGGGCCCTACAATGAGCAGTTCTTC.

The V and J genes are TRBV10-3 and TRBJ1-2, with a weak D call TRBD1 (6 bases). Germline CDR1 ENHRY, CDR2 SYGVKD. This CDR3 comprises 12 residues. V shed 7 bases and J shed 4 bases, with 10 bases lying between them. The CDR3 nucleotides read TGTGCCATCAACGGGGGGCCCTATGGCTACACCTTC. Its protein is CAINGGPYGYTF.

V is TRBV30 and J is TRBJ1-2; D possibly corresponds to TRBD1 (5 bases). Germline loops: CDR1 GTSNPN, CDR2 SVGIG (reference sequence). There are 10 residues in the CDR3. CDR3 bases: TGTATCGTAGGGGAGAATGGCTACACCTTC. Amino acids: CIVGENGYTF.

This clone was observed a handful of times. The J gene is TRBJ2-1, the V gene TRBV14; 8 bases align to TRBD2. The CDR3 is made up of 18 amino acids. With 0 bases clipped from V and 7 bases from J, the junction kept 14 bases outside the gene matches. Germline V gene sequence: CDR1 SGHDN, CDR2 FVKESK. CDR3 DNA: TGTGCCAGCAGCCAAGACTGGGGAGCGGGAGCTCACGGAAATGAGCAGTTCTTC. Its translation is CASSQDWGAGAHGNEQFF.

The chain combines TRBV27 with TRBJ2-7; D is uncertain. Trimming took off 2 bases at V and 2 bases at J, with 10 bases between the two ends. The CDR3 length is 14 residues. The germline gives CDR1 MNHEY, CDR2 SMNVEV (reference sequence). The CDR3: CASSLNRAAYEQYF. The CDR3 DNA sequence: TGTGCCAGCAGTTTAAACCGGGCCGCCTACGAGCAGTACTTC.

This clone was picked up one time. In DNA, the CDR3 is TGTGCCAGCTCACCACCGGAAGGCCGGGTCTTTGGCGAGCAGTACTTC. It encodes CASSPPEGRVFGEQYF. The genes are TRBV18 and TRBJ2-7; no firm D call. The V end was cut by 0 bases, the J end by 6 bases, with 18 bases between. CDR3 length equals 16 residues. The germline gives CDR1 KGHSH, CDR2 LQKENI.

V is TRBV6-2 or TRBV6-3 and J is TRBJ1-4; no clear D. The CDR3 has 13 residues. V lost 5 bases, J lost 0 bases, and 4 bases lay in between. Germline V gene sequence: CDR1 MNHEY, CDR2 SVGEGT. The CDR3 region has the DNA TGTGCCAGCAGTGGATCAACTAATGAAAAACTGTTTTTT. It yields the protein CASSGSTNEKLFF.

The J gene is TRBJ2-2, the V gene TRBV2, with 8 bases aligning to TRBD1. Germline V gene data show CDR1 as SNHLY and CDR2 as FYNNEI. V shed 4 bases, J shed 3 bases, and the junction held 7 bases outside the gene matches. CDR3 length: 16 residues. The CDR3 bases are TGTGCCAGCAGTGCAAGGACAGGGCCTTACACCGGGGAGCTGTTTTTT. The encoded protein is CASSARTGPYTGELFF.